A single sample is the source of the 22 T cell receptor beta chains below, sequenced in a study of CD8 T cells in Susac syndrome. A quantity of roughly 0.5 to 1 ug RNA underwent reverse transcription using random hexamers. TCRdb recomputed calls from the immunoSEQ multiplex PCR reads with MiXCR, one row per CDR3 protein. Among 250,000 to 300,000 distinct CDR3 sequences, around 91% were seen once, and the ten largest hold around 0.18%. Sequencing was carried out using CD8+ T cells from PBMCs. The receptors originated from a human donor with multiple sclerosis.

The chain couples TRBV6-1 to TRBJ1-5, with TRBD1 matching over 8 bases. V shed 5 bases and J 5 bases; nucleotides not matched to a gene: 2. Germline V gene sequence: CDR1 MNHNS, CDR2 SASEGT. This CDR3 has 13 amino acids. DNA of the CDR3: TGTGCCAGCAGTCCGACAGGGGATCAGCCCCAGCATTTT. As protein: CASSPTGDQPQHF.

This clonotype has a handful of counts. This chain links TRBV6-2 or TRBV6-3 with TRBJ2-3; TRBD1 agrees at 8 bases. The CDR3 totals 13 residues. The V and J ends lost 6 bases and 4 bases, in that order; junction bases with no gene match: 3. Germline values: CDR1 MNHEY, CDR2 SVGEGT. The CDR3 loop reads CASREQGADTQYF. For the CDR3, the DNA is TGTGCCAGCAGAGAACAGGGGGCAGATACGCAGTATTTT.

V and J are TRBV28 and TRBJ1-5; the D is unclear. CDR1 and CDR2 from the germline V gene are MDHEN and SYDVKM. V was trimmed by 6 bases and J by 4 bases, leaving 16 bases between them. The CDR3 contains 15 residues. The CDR3 nucleotides read TGTGCCAGCAGCCTCACTTGGGCAGAAAATCAGCCCCAGCATTTT. This sequence encodes CASSLTWAENQPQHF.

The chain has TRBV7-9 and TRBJ1-1; D call uncertain. CDR1 is SEHNR, CDR2 FQNEAQ, per germline (reference sequence). The CDR3 consists of 14 residues. Trimming cost V 6 bases and J 11 bases, with 22 bases left between them. CDR3 DNA: TGTGCCAGCAGTTCACACGCAGAGAGTAGGTATGCTTTCTTT. Amino acid sequence: CASSSHAESRYAFF.

Concerning this clonotype: Germline and junction disagree at one end, which may indicate a read error. V is TRBV7-7 and J is TRBJ2-2; possible D gene TRBD1, 6 bases. This CDR3 region has 17 residues. Germline V lookup: CDR1 SSHAT, CDR2 FNYEAQ (reference sequence). CDR3 bases: TGTGCTAGCAGCTTACCAGGGGACGGAAAGAACACCGGGGAGCTGTTTTTT. This gives the protein CASSLPGDGKNTGELFF. Together with reference TRBV7-7 and TRBJ2-2, the CDR3 gives the full variable domain: GAGVSQSPRYKVTKRGQDVTLRCDPISSHATLYWYQQALGQGPEFLTYFNYEAQPDKSGLPSDRFSAERPEGSISTLTIQRTEQRDSAMYRCASSLPGDGKNTGELFFGEGSRLTVL.

This sequence joins TRBV27 and TRBJ1-1, with D hard to call. Looked up from germline, CDR1 is MNHEY and CDR2 is SMNVEV (reference sequence). The V end lost 2 bases, the J end lost 3 bases, and 10 bases lay between the germline ends. The CDR3 consists of 14 residues. CDR3 sequence reads: CASSLTGSDTEAFF. The CDR3 DNA is TGTGCCAGCAGTTTAACCGGTTCGGACACTGAAGCTTTCTTT.

This clonotype was recorded a few times. The J gene is TRBJ1-1, the V gene TRBV11-1, with TRBD1 identical over 7 bases. The CDR3 covers 17 residues. Germline CDR1 and CDR2: SGHAT and FQDESV (reference sequence). V lost 1 base and J lost 6; bases outside the gene matches: 14. CDR3 region: CASSLEFTGAESAEAFF. CDR3 in DNA: TGTGCCAGCAGCTTAGAGTTTACAGGGGCCGAATCCGCTGAAGCTTTCTTT. The full variable domain, with the rest looked up from reference TRBV11-1 and TRBJ1-1, is EAEVAQSPRYKITEKSQAVAFWCDPISGHATLYWYRQILGQGPELLVQFQDESVVDDSQLPKDRFSAERLKGVDSTLKIQPAELGDSAMYLCASSLEFTGAESAEAFFGQGTRLTVV.

The V gene is TRBV2, the J gene TRBJ2-5; no clear D. In germline, CDR1 is SNHLY, CDR2 FYNNEI. This CDR3 has 14 residues. V was cut by 3 bases and J by 4 bases, with 12 bases left in between. CDR3 loop: CASSEVSAGETQYF. Written as DNA, the CDR3 is TGTGCCAGCAGTGAGGTCAGCGCCGGAGAGACCCAGTACTTC.

J is TRBJ1-4 and V is TRBV6-5, with TRBD1 as a possible D gene (5 bases). With 8 bases removed from V and 5 bases from J, the gap between germline ends came to 12 bases. Germline CDR1 reads MNHEY; CDR2 reads SVGAGI. The length of the CDR3 is 13 residues. CDR3 region: CASFGGWNEKLFF. CDR3 DNA: TGTGCCAGCTTCGGGGGTTGGAATGAAAAACTGTTTTTT.

In nucleotides, the CDR3 is TGTGCCAGCAGTGAAGGTGGGGTTGGGGGATTGGTGGCAGCCCAAGAGACCCAGTACTTC. Translated: CASSEGGVGGLVAAQETQYF. This chain connects TRBV2 to TRBJ2-5; either TRBD1 or TRBD2 may supply D (5 bases each). Trimming took off 1 base at V and 1 base at J, with 25 bases between the two ends. This CDR3 has 20 residues. Germline V gives CDR1 SNHLY, CDR2 FYNNEI.

The J gene is TRBJ2-7, the V gene TRBV7-6, with D unresolved. CDR3 size: 13 residues. CDR1 and CDR2 (germline): SGHVS, FNYEAQ. V lost 1 base and J lost 6, with 10 bases in between. CDR3 nucleotide sequence: TGTGCCAGCAGCTTAGATTCGCCTAGCGAGCAGTACTTC. Translated, it gives CASSLDSPSEQYF. Looking up the rest from reference TRBV7-6 and TRBJ2-7 gives the full variable domain: GAGVSQSPRYKVTKRGQDVALRCDPISGHVSLYWYRQALGQGPEFLTYFNYEAQQDKSGLPNDRFSAERPEGSISTLTIQRTEQRDSAMYRCASSLDSPSEQYFGPGTRLTVT.

The V call is TRBV6-1, the J call TRBJ1-5, with D hard to call. With 9 bases removed from V and 4 bases from J, the gap between germline ends came to 7 bases. The germline CDR1 and CDR2 sequences are MNHNS and SASEGT. The CDR3 has 11 residues. The CDR3 spells CASRSNQPQHF. The CDR3 nucleotides are TGTGCCAGTCGTTCTAATCAGCCCCAGCATTTT.

This chain connects TRBV27 to TRBJ2-6, with D unclear. The CDR3 has 15 amino acids. V shed 3 bases and J shed 2 bases, with 8 bases lying between them. Germline loops: CDR1 MNHEY, CDR2 SMNVEV (reference sequence). Written as DNA, the CDR3 is TGTGCCAGCAGTTTTTGGGGAACTGGGGCCAACGTCCTGACTTTC. Its translation: CASSFWGTGANVLTF.

This rearrangement joins TRBV29-1 to TRBJ2-3, with TRBD1 identical over 10 bases. The CDR3 sequence is 16 residues long. CDR1 SQVTM and CDR2 ANQGSEA come from the germline V gene. J lost 2 bases, V lost 0 bases, and 5 bases had no gene match. As DNA, the CDR3 is TGCAGCGTTGAAGAGGGGACAGGGGTAAACACAGATACGCAGTATTTT. Protein product: CSVEEGTGVNTDTQYF.

This sequence joins TRBV29-1 and TRBJ2-7, with TRBD1 matching over 7 bases. CDR1 is SQVTM, CDR2 ANQGSEA, per germline. The trim removed 4 bases at V and 2 bases at J, leaving 5 bases unmatched. There are 13 residues in the CDR3. The CDR3 coding sequence is TGCAGCGTTGCTATGGACAGGCCCTACGAGCAGTACTTC. Protein product: CSVAMDRPYEQYF.

V and J are TRBV20-1 and TRBJ2-7; 8 bases are shared with TRBD1. Per germline, CDR1 DFQATT and CDR2 SNEGSKA (reference sequence). V gave up 5 bases and J gave up 3 bases; unmatched junction bases: 3. The CDR3 has 12 residues. The CDR3 here is CSAQDRGYEQYF. Written as DNA, the CDR3 is TGCAGTGCTCAAGACAGGGGCTACGAGCAGTACTTC.

The chain uses TRBV19 and TRBJ2-4; D perhaps matches TRBD2 (6 bases). This CDR3 region has 17 residues. CDR1 and CDR2 (germline): LNHDA, SQIVND (reference sequence). V was trimmed by 4 bases and J by 8 bases, leaving 24 bases between them. CDR3 amino acids: CASSSLGGFLSDDIQYF. CDR3 bases: TGTGCCAGTAGTAGCCTAGGAGGGTTTCTAAGTGACGACATTCAGTACTTC.

The J gene is TRBJ2-3, the V gene TRBV27, with 8 bases matching TRBD2. This CDR3 region has 15 residues. Trimming cost V 5 bases and J 4 bases; bases outside gene matches: 8. Germline V gene data show CDR1 as MNHEY and CDR2 as SMNVEV (reference sequence). The CDR3 bases are TGTGCCAGCAGTCCACAGATCGGGGGGGCAGATACGCAGTATTTT. Translation gives CASSPQIGGADTQYF.

The chain is built from TRBV3-1 and TRBJ2-2; D is ambiguous. CDR1 and CDR2 (germline): LGHDT, YNNKEL (reference sequence). Trimming left V 3 bases short and J 6 bases short, with 5 bases between. This CDR3 has 12 amino acids. CDR3 sequence reads: CASSHPSGELFF. CDR3 bases: TGTGCCAGCAGCCATCCCTCCGGGGAGCTGTTTTTT.

The chain's CDR3 is CASSGPRTGHNEQFF. CDR3 coding DNA: TGTGCCAGCAGCGGCCCCAGGACAGGACACAATGAGCAGTTCTTC. This sequence joins TRBV9 and TRBJ2-1, with 7 bases matching TRBD1. Losses at the gene ends were 3 bases for V and 5 bases for J; bases not matched to a gene: 8. The CDR3 has 15 residues. Germline lookup yields CDR1 SGDLS and CDR2 YYNGEE.

This clonotype was recorded once. The rearrangement joins TRBV6-2 or TRBV6-3 to TRBJ2-2; D perhaps matches TRBD2 (6 bases). Germline V gives CDR1 MNHEY, CDR2 SVGEGT. With 4 bases removed from V and 6 bases from J, the gap between germline ends came to 12 bases. There are 14 residues in the CDR3. The CDR3 spells CASSSLGEAGELFF. In nucleotides, the CDR3 is TGTGCCAGCAGTTCTCTAGGGGAGGCCGGGGAGCTGTTTTTT.

The genes are TRBV19 and TRBJ2-5, with D unclear. The V and J ends lost 10 bases and 2 bases respectively, with 11 bases between them. Germline loops: CDR1 LNHDA, CDR2 SQIVND (reference sequence). The CDR3 consists of 12 residues. The CDR3 here is CATSDQQETQYF. CDR3 in DNA: TGTGCCACCTCGGACCAACAAGAGACCCAGTACTTC.